This TCR beta chain was identified in a study of breast tumors, draining lymph nodes, adjacent tissues. General study findings and limits: Most tumor T cells seemingly derive from lymph node, then expand in tumor. Data only fit, rather than demonstrated, lymph node origin of most tumor T cells. Tumors had less TCR diversity than lymph nodes, more than nontumor tissue.

The germline V and J ends were trimmed by 1 base and 3 bases, with 11 bases remaining between them. The CDR3 length is 14 residues. CDR1 is GTSNPN and CDR2 is SVGIG in the germline V gene (reference sequence). In TCRdb, the multiplex PCR reads were re-called with MiXCR into one record per CDR3 protein. The sample lists tens of thousands of distinct CDR3 sequences, 25% to 35% occurring once. Breast cancer patients provided tissue from their axillary draining lymph nodes. This clonotype was counted many times. The antigen is not known. The chain has TRBV30 and TRBJ2-3; no definite D call. The sample consisted of axillary lymph node tissue. The TCR originated in a female donor with breast cancer. Some clones in this sample may be carry-over from other donors' samples. The CDR3 region is CAWSGGPQTDTQYF. As DNA, the CDR3 is TGTGCCTGGAGTGGAGGCCCCCAGACAGATACGCAGTATTTT.